This T cell receptor (beta chain) stems from a study of blood T cells in healthy people across ages. Findings and limits, study-wide: Without sorted subsets, naive and antigen-experienced compartments could not be conclusively compared.

This CDR3 contains 14 residues. Germline V lookup: CDR1 SGHDN, CDR2 FVKESK. The V end was cut by 2 bases, the J end by 4 bases, with 11 bases between. All donors came from Russia, were Caucasian and healthy, and spanned ages roughly 6 to 95. With a J-beta primer mix and a sample-barcoded 5' primer, a second PCR ran 7 to 11 cycles. TCRdb reprocessed the 5' RACE reads via MiXCR and lists one record per CDR3 protein. The table lists fewer than 1,000,000 distinct CDR3 sequences, approximately 48% of them singletons, with under 20% in the top ten. Note on this clonotype: Its specificity is not known.

This clonotype originated in a man aged 55 to 70 in good health. This chain joins TRBV14 and TRBJ1-2; D call uncertain. Input material: blood. The CDR3 nucleotides read TGTGCCAGCAGCCAACGAGGAATCGGCTATGGCTACACCTTC. It codes for CASSQRGIGYGYTF.